A single sample gave rise to the 25 T cell receptor beta chains below, sequenced in a study of blood T cell repertoires in COVID-19 (TCRdb year 2020). Preparation of the library involved the immunoSEQ multiplex PCR assay. TCRdb took over this immuneACCESS table, retaining in-frame rearrangements with V and J assigned. Such tables are incomplete; in checked studies, under half of the missing clones stem from an unresolved V gene, and the remainder is unexplained. This sample holds around 230,000 clones; 80% to 90% were observed only once. Jointly, the top ten make up 0.72% of the sample. Sequenced material: peripheral blood. The receptors here all came from a middle-aged man with acute or convalescent COVID-19.

The rearrangement uses TRBV29-1 and TRBJ2-5, with TRBD1 matching over 8 bases. J lost 4 bases, V lost 2 bases, and 6 bases had no gene match. Germline lookup yields CDR1 SQVTM and CDR2 ANQGSEA. The CDR3 covers 14 residues. CDR3 loop: CSVEKTGVGETQYF. The DNA of the CDR3 is TGCAGCGTTGAAAAGACAGGGGTGGGAGAGACCCAGTACTTC.

This sequence joins TRBV28 and TRBJ2-1; D is uncertain. This CDR3 has 14 residues. Trimming shortened V by 10 bases and J by 0 bases, and 13 bases separated the two germline ends. The germline gives CDR1 MDHEN, CDR2 SYDVKM. The CDR3 region is CANSGGPSYNEQFF. The CDR3 DNA reads as TGTGCCAACTCCGGCGGCCCCTCCTACAATGAGCAGTTCTTC.

V gene TRBV7-9 combines with J gene TRBJ1-4, with TRBD1 matching over 8 bases. CDR3 length: 14 amino acids. In germline, CDR1 is SEHNR, CDR2 FQNEAQ (reference sequence). J gave up 11 bases and V 5 bases, and 10 bases lay outside the gene matches. CDR3 region: CASSAAGGEQKLFF. In DNA, the CDR3 is TGTGCCAGCAGCGCCGCAGGGGGCGAGCAGAAACTGTTTTTT.

The V call is TRBV4-2, the J call TRBJ2-3; no firm D call. Germline CDR1 and CDR2: LGHNA and YNFKEQ. This CDR3 has 14 residues. V lost 4 bases, J lost 6 bases, and 14 bases lay in between. CDR3 sequence (DNA): TGTGCCAGCAGCCCTCTCGTTGGGCTGGATACGCAGTATTTT. Its protein is CASSPLVGLDTQYF.

The chain carries TRBV3-1 (or the pseudogene TRBV3-2) and TRBJ1-3, with D possibly matching TRBD1 (6 bases). Trimming left V 1 base short and J 2 bases short, with 6 bases between. The CDR3 totals 14 residues. CDR1 LGHDT and CDR2 YNNKEL come from the germline V gene (reference sequence). CDR3 region: CASSQAGAGNTIYF. The DNA of the CDR3 is TGTGCCAGCAGCCAAGCAGGGGCTGGAAACACCATATATTTT.

V usage is TRBV10-2 and J usage is TRBJ2-2, with 7 bases aligning to TRBD1. Germline CDR1 is WSHSY and CDR2 is SAAADI. V was clipped by 6 bases and J by 5 bases; unmatched bases: 9. CDR3 length equals 15 residues. The DNA of the CDR3 is TGCGCCAGCAGGGCAGGGGGTGGGGGAACCGGGGAGCTGTTTTTT. Translation gives CASRAGGGGTGELFF.

This chain uses TRBV6-5 with TRBJ2-7; TRBD1 might be the D (6 bases). The germline CDR1 and CDR2 sequences are MNHEY and SVGAGI. The CDR3 spans 14 residues. Trimming pared 0 bases from V and 5 bases from J, leaving 11 bases between. CDR3 region: CASSYSTGSHEQYF. The CDR3 coding sequence is TGTGCCAGCAGTTACTCGACAGGATCCCACGAGCAGTACTTC.

In its sample, this clone was seen once. The chain has TRBV18 and TRBJ2-4; 8 nucleotides line up with TRBD1. This CDR3 region has 16 residues. Per germline, CDR1 KGHSH and CDR2 LQKENI. V dropped 0 bases and J dropped 7; count of bases not matched to a gene: 8. This chain's CDR3 is CASSPPNRGEWNIQYF. In nucleotides, the CDR3 is TGTGCCAGCTCACCACCGAACAGGGGGGAATGGAACATTCAGTACTTC. Full variable domain (remainder filled in from reference TRBV18 and TRBJ2-4): NAGVMQNPRHLVRRRGQEARLRCSPMKGHSHVYWYRQLPEEGLKFMVYLQKENIIDESGMPKERFSAEFPKEGPSILRIQQVVRGDSAAYFCASSPPNRGEWNIQYFGAGTRLSVL.

The CDR3 sequence is CASSQHEGQGANIQYF. The DNA of the CDR3 is TGCGCCAGCAGCCAGCATGAGGGACAGGGGGCAAACATTCAGTACTTC. The chain uses TRBV4-3 and TRBJ2-4; 12 nucleotides match TRBD1. This CDR3 has 16 residues. CDR1 and CDR2 (germline): LGHNA, YSLEER. With 3 bases clipped from V and 6 bases from J, the junction kept 6 bases outside the gene matches.

CDR3 loop: CASSYYGGYQPQHF. CDR3 DNA: TGTGCCAGCAGTTACTATGGAGGCTATCAGCCCCAGCATTTT. This chain uses TRBV6-5 with TRBJ1-5; D uncertain. Germline V gives CDR1 MNHEY, CDR2 SVGAGI. V lost 1 base and J 5 bases, leaving 9 bases between the germline ends. The CDR3 has 14 residues.

This clone was found a few times. The chain carries TRBV18 and TRBJ1-1; 7 bases map to TRBD1. The CDR3 is 14 residues long. Germline V gene sequence: CDR1 KGHSH, CDR2 LQKENI. Unmatched junction bases numbered 9, after V lost 5 bases and J lost 6 bases. CDR3 protein: CASSSQGELSEAFF. CDR3 nucleotide sequence: TGTGCCAGCTCATCCCAGGGGGAGTTATCTGAAGCTTTCTTT.

J is TRBJ2-7 and V is TRBV18; tentative D call: TRBD2 (5 bases). V lost 1 base and J lost 0, with 13 bases in between. Germline CDR1 and CDR2: KGHSH and LQKENI. This CDR3 contains 16 residues. In nucleotides, the CDR3 is TGTGCCAGCTCACCACGTGAGAGGAGGAGCTCCTACGAGCAGTACTTC. Protein: CASSPRERRSSYEQYF.

This clone has just a few counts. The chain links TRBV7-9 to TRBJ2-2; perhaps TRBD1 as D (5 bases). Trimming stripped 2 bases from V and 5 bases from J, with 15 bases between. CDR3 length: 16 residues. CDR1 is SEHNR, CDR2 FQNEAQ, per germline (reference sequence). The CDR3 sequence is CASSLYIGKGTGELFF. In DNA form, the CDR3 reads TGTGCCAGCAGCTTATACATAGGGAAGGGGACCGGGGAGCTGTTTTTT.

The chain carries TRBV27 and TRBJ1-5; no clear D gene. V dropped 0 bases and J dropped 2 bases, with 5 bases sitting between them. The CDR3 loop spans 14 amino acids. The germline V gene has CDR1 MNHEY and CDR2 SMNVEV (reference sequence). Here the CDR3 reads CASSLSPGNQPQHF. CDR3 in DNA: TGTGCCAGCAGTTTATCACCGGGCAATCAGCCCCAGCATTTT.

V is TRBV9 and J is TRBJ2-5; the match to TRBD2 covers 7 bases. Per the germline V gene, CDR1 is SGDLS and CDR2 is YYNGEE. This CDR3 contains 16 residues. With 0 bases clipped from V and 2 bases from J, the junction kept 7 bases outside the gene matches. DNA for the CDR3: TGTGCCAGCAGCGTAGCTGGGTGGGGGGGGCAAGAGACCCAGTACTTC. Translating it yields CASSVAGWGGQETQYF. Full variable domain (remainder filled in from reference TRBV9 and TRBJ2-5): DSGVTQTPKHLITATGQRVTLRCSPRSGDLSVYWYQQSLDQGLQFLIQYYNGEERAKGNILERFSAQQFPDLHSELNLSSLELGDSALYFCASSVAGWGGQETQYFGPGTRLLVL.

This clone was seen a few times. In DNA, the CDR3 is TGCGCCAGCAGCCAAGATCGAGACTACCAGTACACCGGGGAGCTGTTTTTT. Residues: CASSQDRDYQYTGELFF. The genes are TRBV4-3 and TRBJ2-2; D is possibly TRBD2 (5 bases). The CDR3 is 17 amino acids. Trimming took 0 bases from V and 3 from J, leaving 14 bases between them. Per germline, CDR1 LGHNA and CDR2 YSLEER.

Remarks on this clone: The junction differs from germline at one of its ends, possibly a read error. The chain joins TRBV28 to TRBJ2-6; 7 bases align to TRBD1. The germline V gene has CDR1 MDHEN and CDR2 SYDVKM. This CDR3 region has 18 residues. This CDR3 is CASILDRVGISGANVLTF. In DNA, the CDR3 is TGTGCCAGCATTTTAGACAGGGTCGGAATCTCTGGGGCCAACGTCCTGACTTTC.

This clone was counted a few times. The chain couples TRBV27 to TRBJ1-2; D gene uncertain. Per the germline V gene, CDR1 is MNHEY and CDR2 is SMNVEV (reference sequence). The CDR3 contains 12 residues. V was pared by 6 bases and J by 8 bases, with 13 bases between. The CDR3 region has the DNA TGTGCCAGCAGGCGGCCCCAAGGCGGCTACACCTTC. This sequence encodes CASRRPQGGYTF.

This rearrangement joins TRBV2 to TRBJ2-1; 14 bases are shared with TRBD2. V gave up 5 bases and J gave up 8 bases; unmatched junction bases: 5. The CDR3 consists of 15 residues. Germline CDR1 SNHLY, CDR2 FYNNEI. In DNA, the CDR3 is TGTGCCAGCAGTTCAGGGACTAGCGGGAGAGATGAGCAGTTCTTC. This translates into CASSSGTSGRDEQFF.

DNA for the CDR3: TGTGCCACCAGTCCGACAGGGGGCTATTCAGATACGCAGTATTTT. As protein: CATSPTGGYSDTQYF. The rearrangement joins TRBV24-1 to TRBJ2-3, with 10 positions matching TRBD1. The CDR3 extends over 15 amino acids. Germline V gives CDR1 KGHDR, CDR2 SFDVKD. Trimming took 6 bases from V and 4 from J; bases not matched to a gene: 6.

This chain joins TRBV9 and TRBJ2-3; 8 bases match TRBD2. This CDR3 is built from 15 residues. J lost 2 bases, V lost 0 bases, and 2 bases had no gene match. Per germline, CDR1 SGDLS and CDR2 YYNGEE. The CDR3 sequence: CASSVGTSTTDTQYF. The CDR3 DNA reads TGTGCCAGCAGCGTAGGGACTAGCACCACAGATACGCAGTATTTT.

In this sample, this clone turned up once. This chain joins TRBV5-1 and TRBJ2-7; no definite D call. The V end lost 0 bases, the J end lost 0 bases, and 13 bases lay between the germline ends. This CDR3 has 16 residues. Germline loops: CDR1 SGHRS, CDR2 YFSETQ. The DNA for the CDR3 is TGCGCCAGCAGCTTGGAAGACGGTGGGCCCTCCTACGAGCAGTACTTC. Translated: CASSLEDGGPSYEQYF.

The V gene is TRBV6-6, the J gene TRBJ2-4; maybe TRBD2 (5 bases). Germline CDR1 is MNHNY and CDR2 is SVGAGI (reference sequence). V lost 0 bases, J lost 11 bases, and 8 bases lay in between. This CDR3 contains 12 residues. The CDR3 reads CASSYSQDFQYF. In nucleotides, the CDR3 is TGTGCCAGCAGTTACTCGCAGGACTTTCAGTACTTC.

This clone was observed once. The chain has TRBV19 and TRBJ2-3; 11 bases are a match to TRBD2. The CDR3 has 16 residues. Per germline, CDR1 LNHDA and CDR2 SQIVND (reference sequence). After removal of 5 bases from V and 4 bases from J, the junction contained 8 bases not matched to a gene. The CDR3: CASSPRLAGWADTQYF. The CDR3 DNA reads TGTGCCAGTAGTCCTCGACTAGCGGGGTGGGCAGATACGCAGTATTTT. The entire variable domain, with the rest obtained from reference TRBV19 and TRBJ2-3, is as follows: DGGITQSPKYLFRKEGQNVTLSCEQNLNHDAMYWYRQDPGQGLRLIYYSQIVNDFQKGDIAEGYSVSREKKESFPLTVTSAQKNPTAFYLCASSPRLAGWADTQYFGPGTRLTVL.

This chain connects TRBV11-3 to TRBJ2-3; a possible D gene is TRBD2 (6 bases). This CDR3 comprises 15 residues. The V end was cut by 5 bases, the J end by 0 bases, with 12 bases between. CDR1 and CDR2 from the germline V gene are SGHNT and YENEEA. CDR3 in amino acids: CASSVSGSSTDTQYF. CDR3 bases: TGTGCCAGCAGCGTGAGCGGGTCTAGCACAGATACGCAGTATTTT.